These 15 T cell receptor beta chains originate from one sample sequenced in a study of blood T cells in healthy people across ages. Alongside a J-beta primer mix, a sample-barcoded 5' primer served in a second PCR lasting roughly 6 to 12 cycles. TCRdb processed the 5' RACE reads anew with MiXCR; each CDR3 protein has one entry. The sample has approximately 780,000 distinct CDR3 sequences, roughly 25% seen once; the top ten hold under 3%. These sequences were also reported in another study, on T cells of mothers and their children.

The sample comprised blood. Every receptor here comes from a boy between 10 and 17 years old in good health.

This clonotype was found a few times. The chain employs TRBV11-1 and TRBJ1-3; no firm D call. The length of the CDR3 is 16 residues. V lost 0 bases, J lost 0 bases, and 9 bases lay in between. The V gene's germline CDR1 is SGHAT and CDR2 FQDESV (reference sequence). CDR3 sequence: CASSLAGEFSGNTIYF. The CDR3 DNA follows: TGTGCCAGCAGCTTAGCTGGAGAATTCTCTGGAAACACCATATATTTT.

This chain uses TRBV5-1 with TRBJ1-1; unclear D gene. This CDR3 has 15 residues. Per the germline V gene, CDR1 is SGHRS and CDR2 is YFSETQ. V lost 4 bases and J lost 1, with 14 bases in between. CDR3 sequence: CASSLSPAQNTEAFF. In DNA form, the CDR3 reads TGCGCCAGCAGCCTCTCTCCGGCACAGAACACTGAAGCTTTCTTT.

DNA of the CDR3: TGTGCCAGCAGTTCTCAGGGGCTTGTCAATCAGCCCCAGCATTTT. Its translation is CASSSQGLVNQPQHF. The J gene is TRBJ1-5, the V gene TRBV12-3 or TRBV12-4, with TRBD1 as a possible D gene (6 bases). V was trimmed by 4 bases and J by 3 bases, leaving 13 bases between them. The CDR3 sequence is 15 residues long.

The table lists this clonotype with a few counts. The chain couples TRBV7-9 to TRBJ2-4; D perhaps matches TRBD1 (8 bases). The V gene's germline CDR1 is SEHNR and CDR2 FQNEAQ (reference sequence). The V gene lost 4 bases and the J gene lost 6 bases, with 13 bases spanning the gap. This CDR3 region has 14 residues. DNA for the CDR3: TGTGCCAGCAGCTCGGACAGGGAGGGAAACATTCAGTACTTC. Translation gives CASSSDREGNIQYF.

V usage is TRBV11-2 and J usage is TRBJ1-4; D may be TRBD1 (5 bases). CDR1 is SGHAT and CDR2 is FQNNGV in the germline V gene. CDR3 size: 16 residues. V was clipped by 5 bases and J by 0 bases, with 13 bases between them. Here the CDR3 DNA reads TGTGCCAGCAGCAAAGGGGCGACAACAACTAATGAAAAACTGTTTTTT. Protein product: CASSKGATTTNEKLFF.

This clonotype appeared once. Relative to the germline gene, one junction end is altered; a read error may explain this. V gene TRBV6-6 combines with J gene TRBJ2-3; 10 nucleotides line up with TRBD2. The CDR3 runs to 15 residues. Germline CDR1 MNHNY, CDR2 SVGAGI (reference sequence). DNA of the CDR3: TGTGCCATCAGTGCGTCTAGCGGGGGTATAAATACGCAGTATTTT. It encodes CAISASSGGINTQYF.

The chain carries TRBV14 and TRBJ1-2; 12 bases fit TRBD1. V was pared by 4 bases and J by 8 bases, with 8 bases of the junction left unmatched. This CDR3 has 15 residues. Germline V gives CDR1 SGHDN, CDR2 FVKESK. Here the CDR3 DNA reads TGTGCCAGCAGCCCAGCCGGGACAGGGGGCAGCGGCTACACCTTC. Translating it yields CASSPAGTGGSGYTF.

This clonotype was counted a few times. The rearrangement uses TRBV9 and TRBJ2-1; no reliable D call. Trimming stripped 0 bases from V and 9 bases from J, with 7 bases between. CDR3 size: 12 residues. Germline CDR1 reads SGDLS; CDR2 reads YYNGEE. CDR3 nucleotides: TGTGCCAGCAGCGTAGCGGTGACTGAGCAGTTCTTC. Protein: CASSVAVTEQFF.

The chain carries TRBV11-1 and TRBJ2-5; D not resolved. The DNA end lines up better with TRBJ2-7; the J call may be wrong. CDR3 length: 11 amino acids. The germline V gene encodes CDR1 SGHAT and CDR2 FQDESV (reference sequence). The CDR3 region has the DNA TGTGCCAGCAGCGATTTGCACGAGCAGTACTTC. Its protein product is CASSDLHEQYF.

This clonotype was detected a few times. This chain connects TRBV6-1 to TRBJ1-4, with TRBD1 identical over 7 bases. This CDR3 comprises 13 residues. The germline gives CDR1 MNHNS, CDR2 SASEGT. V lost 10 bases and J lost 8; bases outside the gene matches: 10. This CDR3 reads CATRQGSSEKLFF. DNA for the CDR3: TGTGCCACCCGACAGGGAAGTTCGGAAAAACTGTTTTTT.

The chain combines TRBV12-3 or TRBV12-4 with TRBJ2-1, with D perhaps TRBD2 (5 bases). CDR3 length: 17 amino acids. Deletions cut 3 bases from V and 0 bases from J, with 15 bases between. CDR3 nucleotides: TGTGCCAGCAGTTTCACTGGAGGCCCGAACTCCTACAATGAGCAGTTCTTC. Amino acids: CASSFTGGPNSYNEQFF.

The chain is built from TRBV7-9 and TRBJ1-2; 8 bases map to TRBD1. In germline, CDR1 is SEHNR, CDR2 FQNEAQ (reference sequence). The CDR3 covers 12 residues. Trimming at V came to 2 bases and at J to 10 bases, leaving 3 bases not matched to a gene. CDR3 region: CASSLWTGYYTF. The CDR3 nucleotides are TGTGCCAGCAGCTTATGGACAGGGTACTACACCTTC.

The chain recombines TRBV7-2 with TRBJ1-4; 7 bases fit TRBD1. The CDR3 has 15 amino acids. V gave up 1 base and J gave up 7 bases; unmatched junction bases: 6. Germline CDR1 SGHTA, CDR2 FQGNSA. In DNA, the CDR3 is TGTGCCAGCAGCTTAGATACAGGGGAAGGTGAAAAACTGTTTTTT. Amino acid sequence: CASSLDTGEGEKLFF.

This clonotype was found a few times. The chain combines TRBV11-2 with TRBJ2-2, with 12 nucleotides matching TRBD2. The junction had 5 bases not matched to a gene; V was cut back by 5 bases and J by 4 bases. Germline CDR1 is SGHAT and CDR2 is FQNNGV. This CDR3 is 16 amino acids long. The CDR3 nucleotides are TGTGCCAGCAGCCGAGGACTAGCGGGGCCCACCGGGGAGCTGTTTTTT. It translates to CASSRGLAGPTGELFF. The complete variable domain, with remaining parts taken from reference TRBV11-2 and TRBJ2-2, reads EAGVAQSPRYKIIEKRQSVAFWCNPISGHATLYWYQQILGQGPKLLIQFQNNGVVDDSQLPKDRFSAERLKGVDSTLKIQPAKLEDSAVYLCASSRGLAGPTGELFFGEGSRLTVL.

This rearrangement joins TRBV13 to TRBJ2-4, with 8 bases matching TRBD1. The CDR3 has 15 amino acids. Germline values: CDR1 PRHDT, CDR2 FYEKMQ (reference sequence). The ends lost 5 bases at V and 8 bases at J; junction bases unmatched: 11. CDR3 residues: CASSPSPDREDIQYF. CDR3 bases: TGTGCCAGCAGCCCCTCCCCGGACAGGGAGGACATTCAGTACTTC.